The 20 T cell receptor beta chains given below trace back to one sample, sequenced in a study of cytomegalovirus exposure and HLA in healthy donors. Primers included in the PCR were 60 Vbeta and 13 Jbeta primers. The protocol was immunoSEQ multiplex PCR, while the TCRdb copy is restricted to in-frame clones and leaves out a portion. There are some 120,000 clones in the sample; approximately 83% occur only once, and about 3.9% lies in the top ten. The sequenced sample consisted of PBMCs. These receptor sequences come from a woman aged 40-49 years in good health and CMV-seropositive.

The chain recombines TRBV5-1 with TRBJ1-1, with D possibly being TRBD1 (5 bases). Germline CDR1 is SGHRS and CDR2 is YFSETQ. V lost 3 bases and J lost 1, with 10 bases in between. The CDR3 loop spans 14 amino acids. The CDR3 DNA reads TGCGCCAGCAGCTGGGGCGGGGAGAACACTGAAGCTTTCTTT. Residues: CASSWGGENTEAFF.

The chain combines TRBV9 with TRBJ2-7; 13 bases match TRBD2. Trimming cost V 2 bases and J 5 bases; bases outside gene matches: 10. The germline gives CDR1 SGDLS, CDR2 YYNGEE. The CDR3 totals 17 residues. The CDR3 sequence is CASSVGRLAGGLDEQYF. In nucleotides, the CDR3 is TGTGCCAGCAGCGTGGGGCGACTAGCGGGAGGACTTGACGAGCAGTACTTC.

The chain joins TRBV14 to TRBJ2-5; 7 bases align to TRBD2. The germline gives CDR1 SGHDN, CDR2 FVKESK. This CDR3 comprises 14 residues. J gave up 4 bases and V 4 bases, and 6 bases lay outside the gene matches. CDR3 amino acids: CASSPTSSRETQYF. In DNA form, the CDR3 reads TGTGCCAGCAGCCCGACTAGCTCACGAGAGACCCAGTACTTC.

This chain connects TRBV11-3 to TRBJ1-6, with no clear D. The germline CDR1 and CDR2 sequences are SGHNT and YENEEA. V was cut by 5 bases and J by 6 bases, with 5 bases left in between. The CDR3 contains 12 residues. CDR3 DNA: TGTGCCAGCAGCCCTCGTAATTCACCCCTCCACTTT. This sequence encodes CASSPRNSPLHF.

V gene TRBV9 combines with J gene TRBJ2-5, with a weak D call TRBD2 (6 bases). The CDR3 has 14 amino acids. Trimming stripped 2 bases from V and 3 bases from J, with 11 bases between. Germline V lookup: CDR1 SGDLS, CDR2 YYNGEE. The CDR3: CASSVGGYEETQYF. CDR3 nucleotides: TGTGCCAGCAGCGTCGGGGGTTACGAAGAGACCCAGTACTTC.

This clone has more than one count but fewer than ten. The chain employs TRBV28 and TRBJ2-7, with 8 bases lining up with TRBD1. The germline gives CDR1 MDHEN, CDR2 SYDVKM. The CDR3 contains 14 residues. The J segment lost 5 bases and the V segment lost 7 bases, leaving 10 bases of the junction unmatched. Here the CDR3 reads CASTSGQGWDEQYF. The CDR3 nucleotides read TGTGCCAGCACCTCCGGACAGGGATGGGACGAGCAGTACTTC.

The V call is TRBV7-2, the J call TRBJ1-3, with 8 positions matching TRBD1. Per the germline V gene, CDR1 is SGHTA and CDR2 is FQGNSA. Trimming removed 5 bases from V and 4 bases from J; junction bases left unmatched: 10. The CDR3 is 16 amino acids. The CDR3 here is CASSANPQGAGNTIYF. The CDR3 coding sequence is TGTGCCAGCAGCGCCAACCCTCAGGGGGCAGGAAACACCATATATTTT.

The chain is built from TRBV7-9 and TRBJ1-2, with 8 bases identical to TRBD1. CDR3 length equals 14 residues. The germline V gene encodes CDR1 SEHNR and CDR2 FQNEAQ (reference sequence). Trimming removed 5 bases from V and 5 bases from J; junction bases left unmatched: 7. The CDR3 reads CASSPSGQEYGYTF. The CDR3 DNA follows: TGTGCCAGCAGCCCATCGGGACAGGAGTATGGCTACACCTTC.

This clone was observed a handful of times. This chain uses TRBV6-6 with TRBJ1-5; the D gene is possibly TRBD1 (5 bases). CDR1 is MNHNY and CDR2 is SVGAGI in the germline V gene (reference sequence). Trimming shortened V by 9 bases and J by 7 bases, and 19 bases separated the two germline ends. This CDR3 comprises 14 residues. CDR3 DNA: TGTGCCAGTACTAACGGCCAGGGCTTGCAGCCCCAGCATTTT. Its translation: CASTNGQGLQPQHF.

V gene TRBV11-3 combines with J gene TRBJ2-7, with 8 positions matching TRBD1. This CDR3 spans 16 amino acids. The germline V gene has CDR1 SGHNT and CDR2 YENEEA. Trimming removed 2 bases from V and 3 bases from J; junction bases left unmatched: 9. This chain's CDR3 is CASSLLGQGRLYEQYF. The CDR3 DNA reads TGTGCCAGCAGCTTACTCGGACAGGGTAGGCTCTACGAGCAGTACTTC.

In this sample, this clone turned up a few times. V is TRBV29-1 and J is TRBJ1-1; D might be TRBD1 (5 bases). This CDR3 region has 16 residues. Germline assignment: CDR1 SQVTM and CDR2 ANQGSEA. V was clipped by 5 bases and J by 2 bases, with 21 bases between them. In DNA form, the CDR3 reads TGCAGCGTTCTATTCGGGGGGGATCATGTAAACACTGAAGCTTTCTTT. It translates to CSVLFGGDHVNTEAFF. The whole variable domain, remainder taken from reference TRBV29-1 and TRBJ1-1, is SAVISQKPSRDICQRGTSLTIQCQVDSQVTMMFWYRQQPGQSLTLIATANQGSEATYESGFVIDKFPISRPNLTFSTLTVSNMSPEDSSIYLCSVLFGGDHVNTEAFFGQGTRLTVV.

The chain uses TRBV5-4 and TRBJ2-7, with 10 nucleotides matching TRBD2. This CDR3 is built from 15 residues. V lost 4 bases to trimming and J lost 0 bases; unmatched junction nucleotides: 4. CDR1 SGHNT and CDR2 YYREEE come from the germline V gene (reference sequence). The CDR3: CASSPGTSASYEQYF. DNA of the CDR3: TGTGCCAGCAGCCCGGGGACTAGCGCCTCCTACGAGCAGTACTTC.

The J gene is TRBJ2-5, the V gene TRBV6-5; D possibly corresponds to TRBD2 (5 bases). The V and J ends lost 5 bases and 4 bases respectively, with 17 bases between them. CDR3 length: 15 residues. CDR1 and CDR2 (germline): MNHEY, SVGAGI. The DNA of the CDR3 is TGTGCCAGCAGTACGGAGGCTGAGTTCGGAGAGACCCAGTACTTC. It specifies CASSTEAEFGETQYF.

Turning to this clone: One end of the junction fails to match germline, which may point to a read error. This CDR3 reads CASSFQGSGPDEQFF. The CDR3 DNA reads as TGTGCTAGCAGCTTCCAAGGGTCAGGGCCGGATGAGCAGTTCTTC. The chain uses TRBV7-7 and TRBJ2-1, with TRBD1 as a possible D gene (5 bases). The germline gives CDR1 SSHAT, CDR2 FNYEAQ (reference sequence). This CDR3 region has 15 residues.

This clone was recorded a few times. The chain carries TRBV6-1 and TRBJ1-2; D is perhaps TRBD1 (6 bases). This CDR3 spans 15 amino acids. Germline CDR1 reads MNHNS; CDR2 reads SASEGT. The germline V and J ends were trimmed by 4 bases and 4 bases, with 16 bases remaining between them. CDR3 region: CASSVAGVGAYGYTF. As DNA, the CDR3 is TGTGCCAGCAGTGTCGCAGGGGTAGGGGCCTATGGCTACACCTTC.

The rearrangement links TRBV9 to TRBJ2-3; TRBD2 agrees at 11 bases. Germline lookup yields CDR1 SGDLS and CDR2 YYNGEE. The CDR3 covers 16 residues. The V and J ends lost 3 bases and 1 base, in that order; junction bases with no gene match: 4. DNA for the CDR3: TGTGCCAGCAGCGCCGGGACTAGCGGACGCACAGATACGCAGTATTTT. It encodes CASSAGTSGRTDTQYF. The entire variable domain, with the rest obtained from reference TRBV9 and TRBJ2-3, is as follows: DSGVTQTPKHLITATGQRVTLRCSPRSGDLSVYWYQQSLDQGLQFLIQYYNGEERAKGNILERFSAQQFPDLHSELNLSSLELGDSALYFCASSAGTSGRTDTQYFGPGTRLTVL.

The CDR3 reads CASSVSGGNSPLHF. The CDR3 nucleotides read TGTGCCAGCAGTGTTTCAGGGGGGAATTCACCCCTCCACTTT. The chain joins TRBV6-1 to TRBJ1-6, with TRBD1 matching over 7 bases. With V trimmed by 4 bases and J by 7 bases, 4 bases remained unmatched. Germline V gene sequence: CDR1 MNHNS, CDR2 SASEGT. The CDR3 length is 14 residues.

This rearrangement joins TRBV7-2 to TRBJ2-1; 7 bases line up with TRBD2. This CDR3 is 15 amino acids long. Looked up from germline, CDR1 is SGHTA and CDR2 is FQGNSA. Trimming at V came to 5 bases and at J to 0 bases, leaving 4 bases not matched to a gene. The CDR3 reads CASSPGTISYNEQFF. The CDR3 nucleotides are TGTGCCAGCAGCCCCGGGACTATCTCCTACAATGAGCAGTTCTTC.

J is TRBJ1-2 and V is TRBV19; D call uncertain. The CDR3 runs 12 residues. Germline CDR1 and CDR2: LNHDA and SQIVND (reference sequence). The V gene lost 7 bases and the J gene lost 0 bases, with 6 bases spanning the gap. The CDR3 reads CASTQANYGYTF. The DNA for the CDR3 is TGTGCCAGTACGCAGGCTAACTATGGCTACACCTTC.

Regarding this clone: Distinct nucleotide sequences in the sample also encode this CDR3. Here the CDR3 reads CASSPGLNTEAFF. In DNA, the CDR3 is TGTGCCAGCTCACCCGGGTTGAACACTGAAGCTTTCTTT. The J gene is TRBJ1-1, the V gene TRBV18; the D is unclear. The ends were cut back, 3 bases at V and 0 bases at J, with 5 bases in the middle. CDR3 length: 13 amino acids. CDR1 KGHSH and CDR2 LQKENI come from the germline V gene.